Each of the 24 T cell receptor beta chains below was sequenced from the same sample in a study of molecular identifiers for immune sequencing clone quantification. One entry per CDR3 protein results from TCRdb running MiXCR on the PCR reads. The sample has 490,000 or so distinct CDR3 sequences; about a fifth are singletons. The source material was naive CD8+ T cells from blood, with Jurkat cell RNA spiked in. Subset of the sample: FACS-sorted CD8+CD4-CCR7+CD45RA+ naive T cells. These receptor sequences come from a human donor in good health. Some libraries in this study had Jurkat cell RNA spiked in.

The chain uses TRBV5-8 and TRBJ2-5, with TRBD1 identical over 9 bases. Trimming cost V 0 bases and J 4 bases; bases outside gene matches: 4. Germline CDR1 is SGHTS and CDR2 is YDEGEE. This CDR3 has 15 residues. The CDR3: CASSLGTGGSETQYF. The DNA for the CDR3 is TGTGCCAGCAGCTTGGGTACAGGGGGCTCAGAGACCCAGTACTTC.

The rearrangement links TRBV20-1 to TRBJ1-5, with D maybe TRBD1 (6 bases). This CDR3 spans 14 amino acids. V lost 6 bases and J lost 3, with 15 bases in between. Germline V gene data show CDR1 as DFQATT and CDR2 as SNEGSKA (reference sequence). The CDR3 region is CSASDSPINQPQHF. CDR3 nucleotides: TGCAGTGCGTCGGACAGCCCGATCAATCAGCCCCAGCATTTT.

This clonotype came up many times. The chain recombines TRBV28 with TRBJ2-7, with D perhaps TRBD2 (6 bases). There are 13 residues in the CDR3. The germline CDR1 and CDR2 sequences are MDHEN and SYDVKM. V lost 5 bases to trimming and J lost 5 bases, with 13 bases between them. CDR3 sequence: CASSPLRLDEQYF. The CDR3 region has the DNA TGTGCCAGCAGTCCCCTCCGACTAGACGAGCAGTACTTC.

This clonotype was seen only a few times. The chain couples TRBV7-9 to TRBJ2-7; the match to TRBD1 covers 9 bases. V gave up 4 bases and J gave up 3 bases; unmatched junction bases: 7. CDR3 length: 15 residues. Germline V gene data show CDR1 as SEHNR and CDR2 as FQNEAQ (reference sequence). The chain's CDR3 is CASSYGTGLFYEQYF. As DNA, the CDR3 is TGTGCCAGCAGCTACGGGACAGGGTTATTCTACGAGCAGTACTTC.

A remark on this clonotype: The junction differs from germline at one of its ends, possibly a read error. The J gene is TRBJ2-7, the V gene TRBV29-1, with TRBD1 matching over 7 bases. From germline, CDR1 is SQVTM and CDR2 ANQGSEA. CDR3 length: 13 amino acids. The CDR3 region is CSGGTGDRYEQHF. For the CDR3, the DNA is TGCAGCGGAGGCACAGGGGACCGCTACGAGCAGCACTTC.

This clonotype was counted many times. This rearrangement joins TRBV7-2 to TRBJ2-1; tentatively, D is TRBD1 (6 bases). The CDR3 covers 16 residues. Looked up from germline, CDR1 is SGHTA and CDR2 is FQGNSA. With 5 bases removed from V and 7 bases from J, the gap between germline ends came to 21 bases. Here the CDR3 reads CASSRKQGEERNEQFF. The CDR3 DNA reads TGTGCCAGCAGCCGAAAACAGGGAGAAGAGCGGAATGAGCAGTTCTTC.

This clonotype showed up many times. The J gene is TRBJ1-5, the V gene TRBV6-2 or TRBV6-3; 9 positions agree with TRBD1. This CDR3 spans 15 amino acids. The germline V gene has CDR1 MNHEY and CDR2 SVGEGT. V was clipped by 9 bases and J by 5 bases; unmatched bases: 11. CDR3 residues: CASTKGGQGYQPQHF. In DNA, the CDR3 is TGTGCCAGTACCAAAGGGGGACAGGGCTATCAGCCCCAGCATTTT.

The chain joins TRBV11-2 to TRBJ2-3; 8 bases are a match to TRBD2. CDR1 and CDR2 (germline): SGHAT, FQNNGV. V was pared by 1 base and J by 2 bases, with 8 bases of the junction left unmatched. This CDR3 region has 17 residues. Here the CDR3 reads CASSLAGASGYTDTQYF. The DNA for the CDR3 is TGTGCCAGCAGCTTAGCCGGGGCTAGCGGGTACACAGATACGCAGTATTTT.

This clonotype was recorded many times. The genes are TRBV2 and TRBJ2-3; 7 positions match TRBD1. Germline trimming cut 7 bases from V and 2 bases from J; bases unmatched to any gene: 9. The germline gives CDR1 SNHLY, CDR2 FYNNEI. The length of the CDR3 is 15 residues. DNA of the CDR3: TGTGCCAGCATCGAGGGGGCTATACCCACAGATACGCAGTATTTT. It yields the protein CASIEGAIPTDTQYF. Filled out from reference TRBV2 and TRBJ2-3, the complete variable domain reads EPEVTQTPSHQVTQMGQEVILRCVPISNHLYFYWYRQILGQKVEFLVSFYNNEISEKSEIFDDQFSVERPDGSNFTLKIRSTKLEDSAMYFCASIEGAIPTDTQYFGPGTRLTVL.

With regard to this clonotype: Just one base apart from a much larger clone, this may be a read error. The chain uses TRBV4-2 and TRBJ1-3; D is undetermined. CDR3 length equals 13 residues. Germline assignment: CDR1 LGHNA and CDR2 YNFKEQ. DNA for the CDR3: TGTGCCAGCAGCCAAGACTTTGGAGACACCATATATTTT. It translates to CASSQDFGDTIYF.

This clonotype was detected ten times or more. The chain uses TRBV4-1 and TRBJ1-4, with D unclear. V lost 0 bases to trimming and J lost 13 bases, with 9 bases between them. The CDR3 runs 12 residues. Germline CDR1 and CDR2: MGHRA and YSYEKL. Written as DNA, the CDR3 is TGCGCCAGCAGCCAAGACTACAGTCTACTGTTTTTT. Amino acid sequence: CASSQDYSLLFF.

This clonotype was counted between two and nine times. V and J are TRBV28 and TRBJ2-7, with 7 bases aligning to TRBD1. This CDR3 has 15 amino acids. Germline lookup yields CDR1 MDHEN and CDR2 SYDVKM. The V segment lost 2 bases and the J segment 3 bases; nucleotides outside the gene matches: 7. The CDR3 region is CASSLRTGVGYEQYF. CDR3 DNA: TGTGCCAGCAGTTTACGAACAGGGGTAGGCTACGAGCAGTACTTC.

The chain uses TRBV4-3 and TRBJ1-1, with unresolved D. The CDR3 runs to 14 residues. In germline, CDR1 is LGHNA, CDR2 YSLEER. Trimming took off 7 bases at V and 0 bases at J, with 12 bases between the two ends. CDR3 region: CASTVGRLNTEAFF. The CDR3 coding sequence is TGCGCCAGCACCGTGGGGAGACTGAACACTGAAGCTTTCTTT.

This clonotype was observed a single time. The junction departs from germline at one end; a sequencing error may be responsible. The rearrangement uses TRBV28 and TRBJ2-7; D remains ambiguous. The CDR3 extends over 11 amino acids. The germline V gene encodes CDR1 MDHEN and CDR2 SYDVKM. The CDR3 loop is CASSPGPEQCF. CDR3 DNA sequence: TGTGCCAGCAGTCCAGGACCGGAGCAGTGCTTC.

Many counts were recorded for this clonotype. The rearrangement uses TRBV2 and TRBJ2-3; no firm D call. The germline V and J ends were trimmed by 0 bases and 4 bases, with 2 bases remaining between them. Germline assignment: CDR1 SNHLY and CDR2 FYNNEI. CDR3 length equals 12 residues. Here the CDR3 reads CASSEAADTQYF. The CDR3 DNA reads as TGTGCCAGCAGTGAAGCCGCAGATACGCAGTATTTT.

The V and J genes are TRBV9 and TRBJ2-3, with D perhaps given as TRBD1 or TRBD2 (5 bases each). Trimming removed 4 bases from V and 1 base from J, with 19 bases in between. Germline V gene sequence: CDR1 SGDLS, CDR2 YYNGEE. The CDR3 loop spans 17 amino acids. CDR3 loop: CASSSWDGNSRTDTQYF. The CDR3 DNA sequence: TGTGCCAGCAGCTCATGGGACGGGAACTCCCGCACAGATACGCAGTATTTT.

As to this clonotype: This may be a read error, as it is one base from a much larger clone. The chain has TRBV24-1 and TRBJ2-1; 8 nucleotides line up with TRBD2. Germline CDR1 is KGHDR and CDR2 is SFDVKD. Trimming removed 2 bases from V and 7 bases from J; junction bases left unmatched: 9. The CDR3 has 16 amino acids. DNA of the CDR3: TGTGCCACCAGTGATTCGGTTAGCGGGACATTGAATGAGCAGTTCTTC. It encodes CATSDSVSGTLNEQFF.

This clonotype was recorded at least ten times. This chain connects TRBV16 to TRBJ1-1; no clear D. This CDR3 has 13 amino acids. V shed 1 base and J shed 8 bases, with 11 bases lying between them. CDR1 is KGHSY, CDR2 FQNENV, per germline. The chain's CDR3 is CASSQLILHEAFF. The CDR3 DNA reads as TGTGCCAGCAGCCAATTAATCCTCCACGAAGCTTTCTTT.

This clonotype was observed a few times. The CDR3 sequence is CASSPPGQPHAQYF. The CDR3 bases are TGTGCCAGCAGCCCCCCGGGACAGCCCCATGCCCAGTACTTC. The chain combines TRBV9 with TRBJ2-5, with 7 bases that match TRBD1. Unmatched junction bases numbered 12, after V lost 4 bases and J lost 9 bases. The CDR3 totals 14 residues. The germline CDR1 and CDR2 sequences are SGDLS and YYNGEE.

This clonotype was counted many times. The chain couples TRBV6-2 or TRBV6-3 to TRBJ1-5, with D unresolved. This CDR3 has 14 residues. V lost 2 bases to trimming and J lost 0 bases, with 5 bases between them. Per the germline V gene, CDR1 is MNHEY and CDR2 is SVGEGT. The CDR3 DNA follows: TGTGCCAGCAGTTACGGTCCTAGCAATCAGCCCCAGCATTTT. Translated, it gives CASSYGPSNQPQHF.

This clonotype was seen repeatedly, ten times or more. The genes are TRBV12-3 or TRBV12-4 and TRBJ1-1; D is unclear. Trimming took 7 bases from V and 2 from J, leaving 17 bases between them. This CDR3 comprises 15 residues. CDR3 sequence reads: CASTRETRPNTEAFF. In DNA, the CDR3 is TGTGCCAGCACTAGGGAGACCAGGCCTAACACTGAAGCTTTCTTT.

This clonotype was counted a few times. CDR3 sequence (DNA): TGCGCCAGCAGCTTGTTGTCTAGCGGGCTTGACCGCGATGAGCAGTTCTTC. Translated, it gives CASSLLSSGLDRDEQFF. The V and J genes are TRBV5-1 and TRBJ2-1; 8 nucleotides align to TRBD2. This CDR3 is built from 17 residues. The V segment lost 1 base and the J segment 8 bases; nucleotides outside the gene matches: 14. Looked up from germline, CDR1 is SGHRS and CDR2 is YFSETQ.

This clonotype was counted between two and nine times. The chain combines TRBV19 with TRBJ2-7; D is unclear. The CDR3 is 13 residues long. The V end lost 11 bases, the J end lost 1 base, and 15 bases lay between the germline ends. CDR1 is LNHDA and CDR2 is SQIVND in the germline V gene (reference sequence). CDR3: CACAPGVSYEQYF. CDR3 bases: TGTGCCTGTGCCCCAGGCGTGTCCTACGAGCAGTACTTC.

This clonotype was seen ten or more times. The chain combines TRBV20-1 with TRBJ2-7; tentative D call: TRBD1 (5 bases). The V and J ends lost 0 bases and 2 bases respectively, with 11 bases between them. Germline CDR1 reads DFQATT; CDR2 reads SNEGSKA (reference sequence). The CDR3 contains 14 residues. The CDR3 is CSARESGYTYEQYF. For the CDR3, the DNA is TGCAGTGCTAGAGAGTCAGGGTACACCTACGAGCAGTACTTC.